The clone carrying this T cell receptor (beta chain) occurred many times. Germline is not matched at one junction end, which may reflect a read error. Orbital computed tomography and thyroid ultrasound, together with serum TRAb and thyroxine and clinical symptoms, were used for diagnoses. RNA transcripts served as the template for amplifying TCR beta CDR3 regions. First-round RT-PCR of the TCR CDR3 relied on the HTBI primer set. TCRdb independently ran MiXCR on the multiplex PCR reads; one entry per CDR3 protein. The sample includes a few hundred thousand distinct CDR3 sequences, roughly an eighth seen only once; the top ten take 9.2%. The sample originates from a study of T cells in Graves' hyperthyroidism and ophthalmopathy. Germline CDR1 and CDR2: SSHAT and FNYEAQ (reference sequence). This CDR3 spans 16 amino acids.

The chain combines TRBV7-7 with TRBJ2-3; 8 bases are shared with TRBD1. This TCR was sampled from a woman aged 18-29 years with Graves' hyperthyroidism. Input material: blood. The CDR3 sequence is CASSLGAGGMTDTQYF. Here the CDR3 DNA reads TGTGCTAGCAGCTTAGGAGCAGGGGGCATGACAGATACGCAGTATTTT.